What follows is one T cell receptor beta chain and its context. The sample has other DNA sequences that encode this CDR3 too. Germline lookup yields CDR1 MNHNS and CDR2 SASEGT. The CDR3 contains 15 residues. V lost 1 base to trimming and J lost 0 bases, with 7 bases between them. Measured with immunoSEQ multiplex PCR; TCRdb has only the in-frame clones, and not every one. The sample lists approximately 300,000 clones; 90% were seen once. The data are from a study of blood T cell repertoires in COVID-19. As for the study in general: Acute-phase and convalescent COVID-19 samples originated in the United States, Italy and Spain. Sample material is recorded as cDNA or gDNA derived from T cells, B-cell-depleted T cells, or PBMCs.

This TCR was sampled from a woman in her 30s with COVID-19, enrolled during active disease. The chain recombines TRBV6-1 with TRBJ1-5; possible D gene TRBD1, 5 bases. Sequenced input: peripheral blood. This CDR3 is CASSEDGGSNQPQHF. The CDR3 DNA is TGTGCCAGCAGTGAAGACGGGGGTAGCAATCAGCCCCAGCATTTT.